Below are 25 T cell receptor beta chains sequenced from a single sample in a study of CXCR3-negative and CXCR3-positive naive CD8 T cells. General observations from the study: When CXCR3-positive naive cells were set against CXCR3-negative naive cells, the former had more hydrophobic TRB CDR3s.

These receptors have no known antigen. Carrying UMI labels, the TRB cDNA libraries were prepared through 5' RACE. TCRdb reprocessed the 5' RACE reads, with one entry per CDR3 protein and no DNA. This table lists some 140,000 distinct CDR3 sequences. The sequenced sample consisted of naive CXCR3+ CD8+ T cells from blood. As for subset: CD45RO-CCR7+CD27+CD95- naive CD8+ T cells expressing CXCR3 (TNR3+). The origin of the receptors is a human donor in good health. Some clones in this sample may be carry-over from other donors' samples.

V is TRBV7-2 and J is TRBJ2-3; TCRdb's assignment of TRBD2 cannot be checked, as there is no DNA. CDR1 and CDR2 (germline): SGHTA, FQGNSA. There are 16 residues in the CDR3. The CDR3 here is CASSSPSGVSTDTQYF.

This sequence joins TRBV20-1 and TRBJ1-6; without DNA, the TCRdb call of TRBD1 cannot be checked. Germline V gene data show CDR1 as DFQATT and CDR2 as SNEGSKA (reference sequence). The CDR3 is 18 residues long. CDR3: CSARDPSGSRVGNSPLHF.

V usage is TRBV20-1 and J usage is TRBJ2-7; TCRdb lists TRBD2, though no DNA is available to test this call. Looked up from germline, CDR1 is DFQATT and CDR2 is SNEGSKA (reference sequence). CDR3 size: 13 residues. The CDR3 protein is CSGRRGGTYEQYF.

This chain uses TRBV28 with TRBJ1-3; the TRBD1 assignment by TCRdb is unverifiable without DNA. CDR3 length: 15 residues. Germline V gene data show CDR1 as MDHEN and CDR2 as SYDVKM. The CDR3 protein is CASSLDRTSGNTIYF.

The chain joins TRBV29-1 to TRBJ2-2; without DNA, the TCRdb call of TRBD2 cannot be checked. The CDR3 is made up of 12 amino acids. Germline CDR1 reads SQVTM; CDR2 reads ANQGSEA. The CDR3 reads CSVERDTGELFF.

The chain uses TRBV12-3 or TRBV12-4 and TRBJ1-1; the D call of TRBD1 rests on TCRdb alone, since no DNA is present to check it. This CDR3 region has 13 residues. This CDR3 reads CASSWAYGTEAFF.

The V and J genes are TRBV21-1 and TRBJ1-1; TCRdb selects TRBD1, and the lack of DNA leaves this call unchecked. TRBV21-1 constitutes a pseudogene. The CDR3 extends over 15 amino acids. CDR3 protein: CASSRRQGARTEAFF.

The V gene is TRBV7-9, the J gene TRBJ2-1; TCRdb's D call of TRBD2 is untestable without DNA. This CDR3 region has 15 residues. Per germline, CDR1 SEHNR and CDR2 FQNEAQ (reference sequence). Here the CDR3 reads CASSLVNGLVNEQFF.

The chain employs TRBV2 and TRBJ2-7. The CDR3 consists of 14 residues. Germline V lookup: CDR1 SNHLY, CDR2 FYNNEI. The CDR3 here is CASSEARHSYEQYF.

The rearrangement uses TRBV12-3 or TRBV12-4 and TRBJ1-2. The CDR3 consists of 14 residues. Here the CDR3 reads CASSYQQTSYGYTF.

The chain recombines TRBV27 with TRBJ2-1; TCRdb outputs TRBD1, but without DNA this stays unchecked. Germline V gene lookup returns CDR1 MNHEY and CDR2 SMNVEV (reference sequence). The CDR3 runs 14 residues. This CDR3 is CASRGQGGYNEQFF.

V and J are TRBV29-1 and TRBJ2-7; TCRdb's D gene call, TRBD2, goes unchecked for lack of DNA. The CDR3 is 11 residues long. Germline lookup yields CDR1 SQVTM and CDR2 ANQGSEA. CDR3 sequence: CSAGTVYEQYF.

The rearrangement joins TRBV5-1 to TRBJ2-3; the TCRdb call, TRBD2, lacks DNA for checking. The CDR3 runs 16 residues. The V gene's germline CDR1 is SGHRS and CDR2 YFSETQ. The chain's CDR3 is CASSLVGEGHTDTQYF.

The chain links TRBV7-2 to TRBJ2-7; TCRdb calls TRBD2, which cannot be checked without DNA. This CDR3 region has 17 residues. CDR1 and CDR2 from the germline V gene are SGHTA and FQGNSA. This CDR3 reads CASSSQFSGGAGTEQYF. The variable domain in full, completed from reference TRBV7-2 and TRBJ2-7, reads GAGVSQSPSNKVTEKGKDVELRCDPISGHTALYWYRQSLGQGLEFLIYFQGNSAPDKSGLPSDRFSAERTGGSVSTLTIQRTQQEDSAVYLCASSSQFSGGAGTEQYFGPGTRLTVT.

V is TRBV6-5 and J is TRBJ2-5. CDR3 length: 13 residues. CDR1 MNHEY and CDR2 SVGAGI come from the germline V gene. This CDR3 reads CASSYGFKETQYF.

V usage is TRBV7-3 and J usage is TRBJ2-1; the D call of TRBD2 rests on TCRdb alone, since no DNA is present to check it. The CDR3 sequence is 15 residues long. Germline V gives CDR1 SGHTA, CDR2 FQGTGA. The CDR3 reads CASSLGTSGFNEQFF.

CDR3 amino acids: CASSLSSAGVGDTQYF. V and J are TRBV7-9 and TRBJ2-3; TCRdb reports TRBD1, a call that lacks DNA to check it against. CDR3 length equals 16 residues. The V gene's germline CDR1 is SEHNR and CDR2 FQNEAQ (reference sequence).

V usage is TRBV28 and J usage is TRBJ2-1; TCRdb's D call, TRBD2, is unchecked because there is no DNA. Germline V gene data show CDR1 as MDHEN and CDR2 as SYDVKM. This CDR3 spans 17 amino acids. CDR3 sequence reads: CASSSTSGSRFYNEQFF.

The chain recombines TRBV28 with TRBJ1-1; as DNA is missing, the TRBD1 call by TCRdb cannot be tested. CDR3 size: 13 residues. Germline V gene data show CDR1 as MDHEN and CDR2 as SYDVKM. CDR3: CASRSRGLTEAFF.

The J gene is TRBJ2-3, the V gene TRBV4-3; TCRdb calls TRBD1, which cannot be checked without DNA. Per germline, CDR1 LGHNA and CDR2 YSLEER. The CDR3 contains 15 residues. This CDR3 is CASSQEGFGAWEQYF.

J is TRBJ2-7 and V is TRBV29-1; the TCRdb D gene call, TRBD1, has no DNA to confirm it. Germline CDR1 reads SQVTM; CDR2 reads ANQGSEA. This CDR3 spans 12 amino acids. CDR3 sequence: CSVGTGEYEQYF.

The V gene is TRBV28, the J gene TRBJ2-5; TCRdb calls TRBD1, which cannot be checked without DNA. This CDR3 has 13 amino acids. The germline CDR1 and CDR2 sequences are MDHEN and SYDVKM. The chain's CDR3 is CASSFRGQETQYF.

The chain couples TRBV27 to TRBJ1-2. CDR3 length: 15 amino acids. Germline CDR1 and CDR2: MNHEY and SMNVEV (reference sequence). The CDR3 is CASSWGGTPNYGYTF.

This chain links TRBV7-9 with TRBJ2-5; TCRdb's D call of TRBD1 is untestable without DNA. Germline lookup yields CDR1 SEHNR and CDR2 FQNEAQ (reference sequence). The CDR3 runs to 18 residues. This CDR3 reads CASSVTGTVGGFQETQYF. The entire variable domain, with the rest obtained from reference TRBV7-9 and TRBJ2-5, is as follows: DTGVSQNPRHKITKRGQNVTFRCDPISEHNRLYWYRQTLGQGPEFLTYFQNEAQLEKSRLLSDRFSAERPKGSFSTLEIQRTEQGDSAMYLCASSVTGTVGGFQETQYFGPGTRLLVL.

This rearrangement joins TRBV6-2 or TRBV6-3 to TRBJ1-1. CDR3 length equals 11 residues. The germline V gene encodes CDR1 MNHEY and CDR2 SVGEGT. The CDR3 loop reads CAPQTRTEAFF.